This TCR beta chain derives from a study of blood T cells in healthy people across ages. Per sample, at least 5 micrograms of total RNA were extracted. Then a second PCR, running about 6 to 11 cycles, was carried out with a sample-barcoded 5' primer and a J-beta primer mix. MiXCR, run by TCRdb on the 5' RACE reads, gives a single entry per CDR3 protein. This table has 850,000 to 1,000,000 distinct CDR3 sequences, just over 50% appearing once. The trim removed 1 base at V and 2 bases at J, leaving 11 bases unmatched. From germline, CDR1 is MGHRA and CDR2 YSYEKL. The CDR3 is 18 amino acids. Notes on the study in general: Expanded clonotype changes were possibly confounded by unknown donor CMV status. Across the age range, TCR beta diversity per million T cells fell in a roughly linear way.

This clonotype occurred a few times. Its antigen is not known. This TCR came from a woman aged 55-70 years in good health. The sequencing sample was made of blood. The chain is built from TRBV4-1 and TRBJ2-5; 9 positions match TRBD2. The CDR3 region has the DNA TGCGCCAGCAGCCAAGTAGTAGCGGGAGTTCCCATTCAAGAGACCCAGTACTTC. Amino acid sequence: CASSQVVAGVPIQETQYF.